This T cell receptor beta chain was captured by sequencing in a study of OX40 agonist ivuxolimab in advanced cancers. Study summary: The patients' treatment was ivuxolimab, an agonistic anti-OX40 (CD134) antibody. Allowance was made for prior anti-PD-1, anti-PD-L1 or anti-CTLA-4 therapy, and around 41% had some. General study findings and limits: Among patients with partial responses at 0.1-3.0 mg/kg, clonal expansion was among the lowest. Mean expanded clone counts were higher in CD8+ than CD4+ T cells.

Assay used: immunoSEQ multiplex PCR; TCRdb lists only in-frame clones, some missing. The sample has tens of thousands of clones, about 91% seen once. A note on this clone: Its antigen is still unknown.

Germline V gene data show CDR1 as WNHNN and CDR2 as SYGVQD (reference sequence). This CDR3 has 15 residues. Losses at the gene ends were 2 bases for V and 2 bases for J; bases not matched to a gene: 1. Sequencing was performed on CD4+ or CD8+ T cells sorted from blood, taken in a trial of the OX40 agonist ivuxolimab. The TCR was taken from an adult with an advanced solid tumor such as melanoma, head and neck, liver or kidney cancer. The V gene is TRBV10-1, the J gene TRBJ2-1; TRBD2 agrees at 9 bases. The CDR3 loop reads CASSELAGPYNEQFF. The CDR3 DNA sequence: TGCGCCAGCAGTGAGCTAGCGGGACCCTACAATGAGCAGTTCTTC.